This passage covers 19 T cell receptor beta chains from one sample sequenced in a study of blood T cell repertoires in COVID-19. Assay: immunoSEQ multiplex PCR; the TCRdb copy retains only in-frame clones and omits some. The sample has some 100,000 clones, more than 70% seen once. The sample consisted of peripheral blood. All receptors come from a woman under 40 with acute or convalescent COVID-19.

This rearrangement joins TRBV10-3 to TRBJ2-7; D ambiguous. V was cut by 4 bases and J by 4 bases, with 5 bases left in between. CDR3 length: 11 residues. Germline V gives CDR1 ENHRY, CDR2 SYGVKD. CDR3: CAISASYEQYF. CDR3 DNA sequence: TGTGCCATCAGTGCGAGTTACGAGCAGTACTTC.

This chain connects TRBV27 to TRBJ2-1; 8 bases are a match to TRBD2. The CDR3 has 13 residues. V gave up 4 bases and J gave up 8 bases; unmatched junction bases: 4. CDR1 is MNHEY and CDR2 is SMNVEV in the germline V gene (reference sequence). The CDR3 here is CASSSGGAHEQFF. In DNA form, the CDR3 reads TGTGCCAGCAGTTCCGGGGGGGCCCATGAGCAGTTCTTC.

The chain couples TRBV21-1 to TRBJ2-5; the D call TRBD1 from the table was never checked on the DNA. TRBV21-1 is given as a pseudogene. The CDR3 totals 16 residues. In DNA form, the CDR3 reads TGTGCCAGCAGCAAAGCGCTGGGGCAGGGGGCTGAGACCCAGTACTTC. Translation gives CASSKALGQGAETQYF.

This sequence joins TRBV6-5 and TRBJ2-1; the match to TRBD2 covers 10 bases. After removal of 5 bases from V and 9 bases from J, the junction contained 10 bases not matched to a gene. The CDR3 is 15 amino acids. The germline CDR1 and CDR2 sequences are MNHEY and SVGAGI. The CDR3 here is CASSPPSGGFSEQFF. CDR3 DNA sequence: TGTGCCAGCAGTCCCCCTAGCGGGGGATTTAGTGAGCAGTTCTTC.

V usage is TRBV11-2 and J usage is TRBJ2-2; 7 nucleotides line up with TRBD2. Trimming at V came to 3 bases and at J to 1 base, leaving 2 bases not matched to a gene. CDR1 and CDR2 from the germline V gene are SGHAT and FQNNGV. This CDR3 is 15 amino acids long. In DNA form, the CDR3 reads TGTGCCAGCAGCTTCGGGGGGATGAACACCGGGGAGCTGTTTTTT. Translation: CASSFGGMNTGELFF.

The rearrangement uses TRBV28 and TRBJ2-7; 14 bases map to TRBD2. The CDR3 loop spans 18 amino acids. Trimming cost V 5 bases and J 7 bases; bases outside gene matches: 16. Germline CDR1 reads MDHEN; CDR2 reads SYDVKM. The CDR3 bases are TGTGCCAGCAGTCCAACACACCTCCGACTAGCGGGGGGGCGGGAGCAGTACTTC. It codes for CASSPTHLRLAGGREQYF.

CDR3 nucleotide sequence: TGTGCCAGCAGCCTCGGACAGTTTACCGGCAATCAGCCCCAGCATTTT. It is translated as CASSLGQFTGNQPQHF. The chain recombines TRBV16 with TRBJ1-5, with D maybe TRBD1 (6 bases). Germline loops: CDR1 KGHSY, CDR2 FQNENV. V lost 4 bases to trimming and J lost 2 bases, with 15 bases between them. The CDR3 length is 16 residues.

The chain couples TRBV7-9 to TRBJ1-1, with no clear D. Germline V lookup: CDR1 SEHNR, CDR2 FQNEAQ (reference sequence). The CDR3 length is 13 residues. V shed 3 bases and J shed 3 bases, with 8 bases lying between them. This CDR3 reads CASSFLQDTEAFF. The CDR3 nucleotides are TGTGCCAGCAGCTTTTTACAAGACACTGAAGCTTTCTTT.

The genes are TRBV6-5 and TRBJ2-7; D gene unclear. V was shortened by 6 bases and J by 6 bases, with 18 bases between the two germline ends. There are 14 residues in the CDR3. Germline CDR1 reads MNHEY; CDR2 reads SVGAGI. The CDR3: CASSAGLRLVEQYF. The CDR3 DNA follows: TGTGCCAGCAGCGCCGGGTTGAGGCTAGTCGAGCAGTACTTC.

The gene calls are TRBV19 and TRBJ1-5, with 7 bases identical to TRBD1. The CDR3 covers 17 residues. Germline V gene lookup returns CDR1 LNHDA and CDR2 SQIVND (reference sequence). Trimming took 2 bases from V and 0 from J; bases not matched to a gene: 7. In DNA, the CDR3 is TGTGCCAGTAGTATATCAGGGGGGCCTTATAGCAATCAGCCCCAGCATTTT. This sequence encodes CASSISGGPYSNQPQHF.

The CDR3 sequence: CASSQEVGQGAFSDTQYF. DNA for the CDR3: TGCGCCAGCAGCCAAGAAGTAGGACAGGGGGCTTTTTCAGATACGCAGTATTTT. The gene calls are TRBV4-1 and TRBJ2-3; 11 bases line up with TRBD1. Germline V gene data show CDR1 as MGHRA and CDR2 as YSYEKL. Germline trimming cut 0 bases from V and 4 bases from J; bases unmatched to any gene: 9. The CDR3 totals 18 residues.

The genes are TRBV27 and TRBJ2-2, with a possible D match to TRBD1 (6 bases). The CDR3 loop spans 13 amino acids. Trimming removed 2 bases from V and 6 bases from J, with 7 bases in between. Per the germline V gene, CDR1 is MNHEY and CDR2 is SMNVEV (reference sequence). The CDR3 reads CASSLKGAGELFF. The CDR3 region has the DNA TGTGCCAGCAGTTTAAAGGGGGCCGGGGAGCTGTTTTTT.

The CDR3 DNA sequence: TGTGCCATACAGTCTACAGGGGGCCGTGACTATGGCTACACCTTC. It codes for CAIQSTGGRDYGYTF. The chain uses TRBV10-3 and TRBJ1-2; 9 bases match TRBD1. Germline CDR1 is ENHRY and CDR2 is SYGVKD. The J segment lost 3 bases and the V segment lost 9 bases, leaving 11 bases of the junction unmatched. The CDR3 extends over 15 amino acids.

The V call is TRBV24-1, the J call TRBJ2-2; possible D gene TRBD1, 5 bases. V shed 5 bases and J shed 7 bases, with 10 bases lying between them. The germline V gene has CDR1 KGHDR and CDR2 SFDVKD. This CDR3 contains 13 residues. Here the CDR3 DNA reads TGTGCCACCAGTGGTGGGGCGAACGGGGAGCTGTTTTTT. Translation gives CATSGGANGELFF.

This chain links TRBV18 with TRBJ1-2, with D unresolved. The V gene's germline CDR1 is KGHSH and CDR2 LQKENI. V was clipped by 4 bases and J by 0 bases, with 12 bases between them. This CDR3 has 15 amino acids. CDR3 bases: TGTGCCAGCTCACTCGGTGTCCTATCTAACTATGGCTACACCTTC. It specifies CASSLGVLSNYGYTF. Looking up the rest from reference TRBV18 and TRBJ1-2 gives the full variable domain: NAGVMQNPRHLVRRRGQEARLRCSPMKGHSHVYWYRQLPEEGLKFMVYLQKENIIDESGMPKERFSAEFPKEGPSILRIQQVVRGDSAAYFCASSLGVLSNYGYTFGSGTRLTVV.

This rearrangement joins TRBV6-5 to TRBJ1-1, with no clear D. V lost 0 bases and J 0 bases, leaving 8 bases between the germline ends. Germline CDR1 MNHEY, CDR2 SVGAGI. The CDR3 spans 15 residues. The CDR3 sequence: CASSYSRQLNTEAFF. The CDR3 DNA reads TGTGCCAGCAGTTACTCGCGGCAGTTGAACACTGAAGCTTTCTTT.

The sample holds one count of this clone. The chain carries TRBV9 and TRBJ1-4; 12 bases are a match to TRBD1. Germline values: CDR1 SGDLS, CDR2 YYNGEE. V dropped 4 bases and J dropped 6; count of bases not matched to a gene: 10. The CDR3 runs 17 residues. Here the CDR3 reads CASSKTGTGGRDEKLFF. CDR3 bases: TGTGCCAGCAGCAAAACCGGGACAGGGGGCAGGGATGAAAAACTGTTTTTT.

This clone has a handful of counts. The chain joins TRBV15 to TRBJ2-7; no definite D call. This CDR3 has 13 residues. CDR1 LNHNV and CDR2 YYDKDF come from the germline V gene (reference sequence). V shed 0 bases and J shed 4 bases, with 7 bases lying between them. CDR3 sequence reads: CATSRDLLYEQYF. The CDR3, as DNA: TGTGCCACCAGCAGAGACTTACTTTACGAGCAGTACTTC.

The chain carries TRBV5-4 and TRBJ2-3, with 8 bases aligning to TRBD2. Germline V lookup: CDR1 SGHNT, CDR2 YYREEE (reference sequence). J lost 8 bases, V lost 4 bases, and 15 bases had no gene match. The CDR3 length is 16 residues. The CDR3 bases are TGTGCCAGCAGCCTCGGGGGGGCTTCGGCAGAGGGTACGCAGTATTTT. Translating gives CASSLGGASAEGTQYF.